This entry describes one T cell receptor beta chain. Its antigen is not known. The data are from a study of cytomegalovirus exposure and HLA in healthy donors. Study-wide results and limits: The authors later found TCR association rates varying by HLA locus, with DRB1 most and HLA-C fewest. The authors judged a highly shared variant cluster likely a sequencing artifact.

PCR employed 60 Vbeta and 13 Jbeta primers. TCRdb keeps only in-frame clones here, not all; method: immunoSEQ multiplex PCR. The table records 110,000 to 150,000 clones, over 65% of them present only once. The TCR sequence derives from a female donor in good health and CMV-seronegative. Sequenced input: PBMCs.

CDR3 coding DNA: TGTGCCAGCAGGGCAACGAAATCGGGACAGGCCCCTTTTAGCAATCAGCCCCAGCATTTT. Translated: CASRATKSGQAPFSNQPQHF. The chain combines TRBV28 with TRBJ1-5; the match to TRBD1 covers 8 bases. CDR1 and CDR2 (germline): MDHEN, SYDVKM. With V trimmed by 6 bases and J by 0 bases, 19 bases remained unmatched. The CDR3 spans 20 residues.